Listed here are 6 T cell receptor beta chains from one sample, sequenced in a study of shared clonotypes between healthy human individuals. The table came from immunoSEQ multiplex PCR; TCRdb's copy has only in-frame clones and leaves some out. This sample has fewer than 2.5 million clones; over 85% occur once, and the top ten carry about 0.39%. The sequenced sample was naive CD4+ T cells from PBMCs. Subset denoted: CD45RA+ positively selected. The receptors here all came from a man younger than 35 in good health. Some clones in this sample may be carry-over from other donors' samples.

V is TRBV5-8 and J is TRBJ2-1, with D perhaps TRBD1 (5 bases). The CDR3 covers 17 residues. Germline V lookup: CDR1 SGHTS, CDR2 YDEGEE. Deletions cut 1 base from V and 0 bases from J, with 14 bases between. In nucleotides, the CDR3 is TGTGCCAGCAGCTTGCTTGGACAAAGTCGCTCCTACAATGAGCAGTTCTTC. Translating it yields CASSLLGQSRSYNEQFF. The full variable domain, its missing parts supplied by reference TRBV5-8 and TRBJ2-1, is EAGVTQSPTHLIKTRGQQATLRCSPISGHTSVYWYQQALGLGLQFLLWYDEGEERNRGNFPPRFSGRQFPNYSSELNVNALELEDSALYLCASSLLGQSRSYNEQFFGPGTRLTVL.

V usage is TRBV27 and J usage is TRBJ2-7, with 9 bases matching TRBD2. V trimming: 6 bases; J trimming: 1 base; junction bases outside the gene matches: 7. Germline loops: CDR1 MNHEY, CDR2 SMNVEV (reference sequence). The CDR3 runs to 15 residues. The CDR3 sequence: CASRVAGVSSYEQYF. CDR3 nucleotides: TGTGCCAGCAGGGTAGCGGGAGTGTCGTCCTACGAGCAGTACTTC.

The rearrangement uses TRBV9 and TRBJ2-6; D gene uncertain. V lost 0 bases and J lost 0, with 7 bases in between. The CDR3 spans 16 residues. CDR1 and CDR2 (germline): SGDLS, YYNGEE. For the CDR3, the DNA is TGTGCCAGCAGCGTAGGGCGACCCTCTGGGGCCAACGTCCTGACTTTC. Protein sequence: CASSVGRPSGANVLTF.

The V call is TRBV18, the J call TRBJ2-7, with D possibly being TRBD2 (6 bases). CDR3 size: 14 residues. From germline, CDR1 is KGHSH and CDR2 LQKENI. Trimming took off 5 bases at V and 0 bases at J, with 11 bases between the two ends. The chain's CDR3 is CASSSTGGSYEQYF. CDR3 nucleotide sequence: TGTGCCAGCTCATCTACCGGGGGCTCCTACGAGCAGTACTTC. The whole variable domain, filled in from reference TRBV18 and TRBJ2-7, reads NAGVMQNPRHLVRRRGQEARLRCSPMKGHSHVYWYRQLPEEGLKFMVYLQKENIIDESGMPKERFSAEFPKEGPSILRIQQVVRGDSAAYFCASSSTGGSYEQYFGPGTRLTVT.

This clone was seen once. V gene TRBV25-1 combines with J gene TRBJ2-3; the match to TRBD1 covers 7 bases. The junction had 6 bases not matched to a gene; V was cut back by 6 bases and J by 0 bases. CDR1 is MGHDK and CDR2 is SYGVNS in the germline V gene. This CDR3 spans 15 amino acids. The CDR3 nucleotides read TGTGCCAGCAGAGGGACAGCTACTAGCACAGATACGCAGTATTTT. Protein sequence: CASRGTATSTDTQYF.

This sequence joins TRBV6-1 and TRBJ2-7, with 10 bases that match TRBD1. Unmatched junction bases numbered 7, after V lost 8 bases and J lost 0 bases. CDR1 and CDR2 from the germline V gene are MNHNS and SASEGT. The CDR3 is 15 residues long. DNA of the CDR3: TGTGCCAGCCTGCCCCGGACAGGGGGCTCCTACGAGCAGTACTTC. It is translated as CASLPRTGGSYEQYF.